This T cell receptor (beta chain) was captured in a study of cytomegalovirus exposure and HLA in healthy donors. Study findings and constraints: Listed as cytomegalovirus-associated were over 150 TCR beta chains. From TCR beta sequences, most subjects' HLA-A and HLA-B alleles were reportedly predicted accurately. Differences between HLA loci emerged in a later analysis of TCR association rates, with DRB1 most and HLA-C fewest.

To note about this clone: Its antigen remains unidentified.

The PCR contained 60 Vbeta and 13 Jbeta primers. Profiling relied on immunoSEQ multiplex PCR, and the TCRdb table lists in-frame clones only, not all of them. The sample shows about 130,000 clones, around 82% of them seen only once. V lost 0 bases to trimming and J lost 8 bases; unmatched junction nucleotides: 4. The CDR3 runs to 14 residues. The germline V gene encodes CDR1 GTSNPN and CDR2 SVGIG (reference sequence). This TCR derives from a boy younger than 18 in good health and CMV-seronegative. Sequenced sample: PBMCs. The chain employs TRBV30 and TRBJ1-6; 7 bases line up with TRBD1. In DNA form, the CDR3 reads TGTGCCTGGAGTGTGAGGGGGCGAGATTCACCCCTCCACTTT. Amino acid sequence: CAWSVRGRDSPLHF.